The sequence of this T cell receptor (beta chain) was determined in a study of molecular identifiers for immune sequencing clone quantification. TCRdb re-called the PCR reads with MiXCR, one entry per CDR3 protein. The repertoire includes over 550,000 distinct CDR3 sequences, 25% of them detected once, and about 0.84% sits in the top ten. This clonotype has just one count. Its antigen is not identified. A much larger clone sits a single nucleotide away, making a read error possible. The sorting of naive CD8 T cells used the CD8+CD4-CCR7+CD45RA+ phenotype. The study's findings and limits: Barcode collisions between identical TCR molecules could shrink estimates of highly expanded clone sizes.

Germline V lookup: CDR1 SEHNR, CDR2 FQNEAQ (reference sequence). The CDR3 spans 13 residues. The sequence was collected from a human donor in good health. Some libraries in this study had Jurkat cell RNA spiked in. The V and J genes are TRBV7-9 and TRBJ1-1, with TRBD1 as a possible D gene (6 bases). Sequenced sample: naive CD8+ T cells from blood, with Jurkat cell RNA spiked in. Subset noted: FACS-sorted CD8+CD4-CCR7+CD45RA+ naive T cells. The CDR3 DNA follows: TGTGCCAGCGGCTTAGAAACAGGGACCGAAGCTTTCTTT. Protein product: CASGLETGTEAFF.